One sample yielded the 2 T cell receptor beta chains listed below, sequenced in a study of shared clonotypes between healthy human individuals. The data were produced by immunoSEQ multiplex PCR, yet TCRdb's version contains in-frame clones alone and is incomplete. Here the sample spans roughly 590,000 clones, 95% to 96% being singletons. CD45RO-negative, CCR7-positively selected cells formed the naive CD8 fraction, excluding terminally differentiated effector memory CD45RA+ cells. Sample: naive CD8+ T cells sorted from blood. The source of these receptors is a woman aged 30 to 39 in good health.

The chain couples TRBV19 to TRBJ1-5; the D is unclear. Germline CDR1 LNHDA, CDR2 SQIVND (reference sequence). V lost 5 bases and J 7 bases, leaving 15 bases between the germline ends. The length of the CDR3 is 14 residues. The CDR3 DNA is TGTGCCAGTAGTTTGCCCACCTCTTACCAGCCCCAGCATTTT. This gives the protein CASSLPTSYQPQHF.

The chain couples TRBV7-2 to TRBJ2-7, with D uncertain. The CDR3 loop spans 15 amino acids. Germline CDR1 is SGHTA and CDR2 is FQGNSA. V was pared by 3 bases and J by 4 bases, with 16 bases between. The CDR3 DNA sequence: TGTGCCAGCAGCTTGTTGCAGCGACCTGGATACGAGCAGTACTTC. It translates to CASSLLQRPGYEQYF.